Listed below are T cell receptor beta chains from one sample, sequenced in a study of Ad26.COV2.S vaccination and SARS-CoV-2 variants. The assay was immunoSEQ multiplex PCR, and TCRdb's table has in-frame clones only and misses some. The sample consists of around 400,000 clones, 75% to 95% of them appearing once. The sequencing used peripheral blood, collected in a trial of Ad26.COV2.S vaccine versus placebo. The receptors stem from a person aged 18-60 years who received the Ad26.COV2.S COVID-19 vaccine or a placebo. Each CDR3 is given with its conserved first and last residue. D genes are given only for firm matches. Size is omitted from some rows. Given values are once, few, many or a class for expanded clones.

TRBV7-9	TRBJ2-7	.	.	CASSLEEHSYEQYF	TGTGCCAGCAGCTTAGAAGAGCACAGCTACGAGCAGTACTTC
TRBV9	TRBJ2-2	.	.	CASSVDLVGAGELFF	TGTGCCAGCAGCGTTGACCTAGTCGGCGCCGGGGAGCTGTTTTTT
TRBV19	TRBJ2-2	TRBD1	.	CASSILQGFYTGELFF	TGTGCCAGTAGTATCCTACAGGGGTTTTACACCGGGGAGCTGTTTTTT
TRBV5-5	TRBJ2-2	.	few	CASSLALSLTNTGELFF	TGTGCCAGCAGCTTGGCCCTCAGCCTTACGAACACCGGGGAGCTGTTTTTT
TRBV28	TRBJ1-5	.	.	CASSLFTGSNQPQHF	TGTGCCAGCAGTTTATTCACGGGGAGCAATCAGCCCCAGCATTTT
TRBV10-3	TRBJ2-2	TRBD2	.	CAIRGEREDTGELFF	TGTGCCATCAGGGGGGAGCGGGAGGACACCGGGGAGCTGTTTTTT
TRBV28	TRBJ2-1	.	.	CASRKRDNEQFF	TGTGCCAGCAGAAAAAGGGACAATGAGCAGTTCTTC
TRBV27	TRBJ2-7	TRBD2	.	CASSLSSTGTSGSYEQYF	TGTGCCAGCAGTTTATCGTCCACCGGGACTAGCGGCTCCTACGAGCAGTACTTC
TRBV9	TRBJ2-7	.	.	CASSVEAGQDEQYF	TGTGCCAGCAGCGTAGAGGCAGGTCAGGACGAGCAGTACTTC
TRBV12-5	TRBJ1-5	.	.	CASCLNDRRGPLNSNQPQHF	TGTGCTAGCTGCCTTAACGACAGACGCGGCCCCCTAAATAGCAATCAGCCCCAGCATTTT
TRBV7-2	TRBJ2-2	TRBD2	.	CASSLAIGLAGSGELFF	TGTGCCAGCAGCTTAGCGATCGGACTAGCGGGATCTGGGGAGCTGTTTTTT
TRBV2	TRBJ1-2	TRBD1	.	CASRNRQGDNGYTF	TGTGCCAGCAGAAACAGACAGGGGGATAATGGCTACACCTTC
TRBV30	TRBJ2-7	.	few	CAWSVRREREQYF	TGTGCCTGGAGTGTACGGAGGGAGAGGGAGCAGTACTTC
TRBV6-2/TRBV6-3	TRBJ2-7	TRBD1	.	CASSYPAGGEQYF	TGTGCCAGCAGTTACCCGGCAGGGGGCGAGCAGTACTTC
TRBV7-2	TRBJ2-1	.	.	CASSDSYNEQFF	TGTGCCAGCAGTGACAGTTACAATGAGCAGTTCTTC
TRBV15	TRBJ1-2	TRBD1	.	CATSREKGGNYGYTF	TGTGCCACCAGCAGAGAGAAAGGGGGCAACTATGGCTACACCTTC
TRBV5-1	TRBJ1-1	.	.	CASSLDTEAFF	TGCGCCAGCAGCTTGGACACTGAAGCTTTCTTT
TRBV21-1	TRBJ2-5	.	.	CASSKMTTSDLETQYF	TGTGCCAGCAGCAAAATGACAACTAGCGACCTGGAGACCCAGTACTTC
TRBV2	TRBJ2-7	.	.	CASRLPGLNF	TGTGCCAGCAGACTCCCGGGACTCAACTTC
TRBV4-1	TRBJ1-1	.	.	CASSELGGNTEAFF	TGCGCCAGCAGCGAATTAGGGGGGAACACTGAAGCTTTCTTT
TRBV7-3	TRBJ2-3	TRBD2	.	CASSLDPGLAGATDTQYF	TGTGCCAGCAGCCTAGATCCGGGACTAGCGGGAGCAACAGATACGCAGTATTTT
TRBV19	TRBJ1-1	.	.	CASSIVSGRNSLNTEAFF	TGTGCCAGTAGTATAGTGAGCGGTCGGAACAGCCTCAACACTGAAGCTTTCTTT
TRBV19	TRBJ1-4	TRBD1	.	CASSAGTDEKLFF	TGTGCCAGTAGTGCAGGGACAGATGAAAAACTGTTTTTT
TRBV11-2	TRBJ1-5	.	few	CASARGGNQPQHF	TGTGCCAGTGCACGGGGAGGCAATCAGCCCCAGCATTTT
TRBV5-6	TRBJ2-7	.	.	CASSLVGISEQYF	TGTGCCAGCAGCTTGGTGGGGATAAGCGAGCAGTACTTC
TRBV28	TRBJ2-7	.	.	CASGAGPYEQYF	TGTGCCAGCGGTGCAGGTCCCTACGAGCAGTACTTC
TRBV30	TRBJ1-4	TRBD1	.	CAWSVGGSNEKLFF	TGTGCCTGGAGTGTAGGGGGCTCTAATGAAAAACTGTTTTTT
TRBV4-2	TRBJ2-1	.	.	CASSQEERENNEQFF	TGTGCCAGCAGCCAAGAGGAGAGGGAAAACAATGAGCAGTTCTTC
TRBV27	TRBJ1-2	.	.	CASSLARTVYGYTF	TGTGCCAGCAGTTTAGCCCGGACAGTTTATGGCTACACCTTC
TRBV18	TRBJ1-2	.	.	CASSTVRQAGYTF	TGTGCCAGCTCAACCGTCCGCCAAGCGGGCTACACCTTC
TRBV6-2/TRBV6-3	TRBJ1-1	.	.	CASSYRADEPNTEAFF	TGTGCCAGCAGTTATAGGGCGGACGAACCGAACACTGAAGCTTTCTTT
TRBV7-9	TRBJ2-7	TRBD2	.	CASSPSSGMIYEQYF	TGTGCCAGCAGCCCGTCGAGCGGGATGATCTACGAGCAGTACTTC
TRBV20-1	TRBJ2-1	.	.	CSASGGQLGNEQFF	TGCAGTGCTAGTGGGGGTCAACTCGGGAATGAGCAGTTCTTC
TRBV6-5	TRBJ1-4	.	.	CASGWTSQQKLFF	TGTGCCAGCGGATGGACCTCCCAACAAAAACTGTTTTTT
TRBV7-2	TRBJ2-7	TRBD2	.	CASSLDQTSGYEQYF	TGTGCCAGCAGCTTAGATCAGACTAGCGGCTACGAGCAGTACTTC
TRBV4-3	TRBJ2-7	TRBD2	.	CASSQEREWYEQYF	TGCGCCAGCAGCCAAGAGCGGGAGTGGTACGAGCAGTACTTC
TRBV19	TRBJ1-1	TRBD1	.	CASMGQGNTEAFF	TGTGCCAGTATGGGACAGGGGAACACTGAAGCTTTCTTT
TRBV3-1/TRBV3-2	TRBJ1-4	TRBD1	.	CASSSGDRGTNEKLFF	TGTGCCAGCAGCTCAGGGGACAGGGGAACTAATGAAAAACTGTTTTTT
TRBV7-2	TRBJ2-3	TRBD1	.	CASSLQTGGADTQYF	TGTGCCAGCAGCTTACAGACAGGGGGCGCGGATACGCAGTATTTT
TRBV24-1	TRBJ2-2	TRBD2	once	CATQVTSGDANTGELFF	TGTGCCACCCAAGTTACTAGCGGGGATGCGAACACCGGGGAGCTGTTTTTT
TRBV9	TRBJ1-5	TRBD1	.	CASSAGTANQPQHF	TGTGCCAGCAGCGCCGGGACAGCAAATCAGCCCCAGCATTTT
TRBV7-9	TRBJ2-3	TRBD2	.	CASSPGLDTDTQYF	TGTGCCAGCAGCCCCGGACTAGACACAGATACGCAGTATTTT
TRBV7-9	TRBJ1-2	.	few	CASTSNIHGYTF	TGTGCCAGCACTTCGAATATTCATGGCTACACCTTC
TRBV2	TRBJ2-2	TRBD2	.	CASSSVGRGAGELFF	TGTGCCAGCAGCTCCGTTGGGAGGGGAGCCGGGGAGCTGTTTTTT
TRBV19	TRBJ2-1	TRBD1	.	CASKGQGSYNEQFF	TGTGCCAGTAAGGGACAGGGGTCCTACAATGAGCAGTTCTTC
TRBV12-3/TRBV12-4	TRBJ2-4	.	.	CASSLVAGDIQYF	TGTGCCAGCAGTTTAGTGGCAGGGGACATTCAGTACTTC
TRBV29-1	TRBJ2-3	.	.	CSVEDSYTDTQYF	TGCAGCGTTGAAGACTCTTACACAGATACGCAGTATTTT
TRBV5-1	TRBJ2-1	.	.	CASSLGQTYNEQFF	TGCGCCAGCAGCTTGGGCCAGACCTACAATGAGCAGTTCTTC
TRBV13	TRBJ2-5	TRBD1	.	CASSSTGGQGTQYF	TGTGCCAGCAGCTCGACAGGGGGACAGGGTACCCAGTACTTC
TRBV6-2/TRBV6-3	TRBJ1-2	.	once	CASSYSHGSNYGYTF	TGTGCCAGCAGTTACTCCCACGGATCTAACTATGGCTACACCTTC
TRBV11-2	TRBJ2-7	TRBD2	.	CASSLGWGLASYEQYF	TGTGCCAGCAGCTTAGGTTGGGGACTAGCGTCCTACGAGCAGTACTTC
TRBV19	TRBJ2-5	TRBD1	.	CASSMRDRETQYF	TGTGCCAGTAGTATGAGGGACAGGGAGACCCAGTACTTC
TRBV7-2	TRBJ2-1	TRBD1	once	CASSWDRDNEQFF	TGTGCCAGCAGTTGGGACAGAGACAATGAGCAGTTCTTC
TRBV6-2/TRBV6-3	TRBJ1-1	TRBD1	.	CASSPTGVARAFF	TGTGCCAGCAGTCCCACAGGGGTGGCACGGGCTTTCTTT
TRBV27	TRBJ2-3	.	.	CASIKGTGVGTDTQYF	TGTGCCAGCATCAAGGGTACTGGCGTGGGCACAGATACGCAGTATTTT
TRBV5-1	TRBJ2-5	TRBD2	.	CASSLGASGSLETQYF	TGCGCCAGCAGCTTGGGGGCTAGCGGGAGTTTGGAGACCCAGTACTTC
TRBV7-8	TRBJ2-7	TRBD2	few	CASSPWTSGRSYEQYF	TGTGCCAGCAGCCCGTGGACTAGCGGGAGATCTTACGAGCAGTACTTC
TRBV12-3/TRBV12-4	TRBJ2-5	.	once	CASRGDQQETQYF	TGTGCCAGCAGGGGGGACCAGCAAGAGACCCAGTACTTC